This TCR beta chain derives from a study of T cells after yellow fever vaccination. As for the study in general: It was SMART-Seq v4 Ultra Low Input that prepared the fractions with low cell numbers.

The table lists this clonotype with a few counts. Via MiXCR, TCRdb re-called the 5' RACE reads, giving one row per CDR3 protein. The data hold 500,000 to 650,000 distinct CDR3 sequences, with about 13% observed a single time. Germline V gene data show CDR1 as SGHTA and CDR2 as FQGNSA. Trimming at V came to 1 base and at J to 5 bases, leaving 5 bases not matched to a gene. The CDR3 consists of 14 residues. The sequences come from PBMCs, collected on the day of the yellow fever booster vaccination. The chain has TRBV7-2 and TRBJ2-7, with 7 positions matching TRBD1. The sequence came from a man younger than 45 who received the YFV17D yellow fever vaccine. The CDR3 DNA is TGTGCCAGCAGCTTAGGAGGGGGCGGACACGAGCAGTACTTC. Residues: CASSLGGGGHEQYF.